The present TCR beta chain was sequenced within a study of blood T cell repertoires in COVID-19. V shed 4 bases and J shed 2 bases, with 24 bases lying between them. Germline V gives CDR1 SGHNT, CDR2 YYREEE (reference sequence). The CDR3 runs to 18 residues. Method: immunoSEQ multiplex PCR; TCRdb's copy keeps in-frame clones and lacks some. In the table there are around 280,000 clones, around 88% of which are singletons. The chain carries TRBV5-4 and TRBJ1-1; a weak D match, TRBD1 (5 bases). Specimen: PBMCs or T cells enriched from blood (not recorded which). The sequence came from a woman aged 40 to 49 who had recovered from COVID-19. CDR3 sequence (DNA): TGTGCCAGCAGCCGGGGAGGGAGGGGTCCCCTCCCCAACACTGAAGCTTTCTTT. Amino acid sequence: CASSRGGRGPLPNTEAFF.